This T cell receptor (beta chain) stems from a study of cytomegalovirus exposure and HLA in healthy donors. Whole-study findings and limits: Despite most TCR sequences being rare, some public TCRs occurred in many donors. A later analysis linked a missense DCLRE1C variant to TCR beta V- and J-gene trimming.

13 Jbeta primers and 60 Vbeta primers were used for the PCR. The repertoire was sequenced with immunoSEQ multiplex PCR; TCRdb's copy has only in-frame clones and lacks some. The sample includes 55,000 to 80,000 clones, approximately 67% seen only once; the top ten take 2% to 2.5%. This clone was seen a single time. Its antigen is unidentified. V lost 6 bases and J 5 bases, leaving 17 bases between the germline ends. CDR1 and CDR2 from the germline V gene are SNHLY and FYNNEI. The CDR3 consists of 16 residues. The J gene is TRBJ1-6, the V gene TRBV2; weak D call: TRBD1 (6 bases). The specimen sequenced was PBMCs. The sequence was collected from a woman aged 30 to 39 in good health and CMV-seronegative. The CDR3 sequence is CASRRSGTRHNSPLHF. The DNA of the CDR3 is TGTGCCAGCAGGAGGTCCGGGACACGGCATAATTCACCCCTCCACTTT. Full variable domain (rest looked up from reference TRBV2 and TRBJ1-6): EPEVTQTPSHQVTQMGQEVILRCVPISNHLYFYWYRQILGQKVEFLVSFYNNEISEKSEIFDDQFSVERPDGSNFTLKIRSTKLEDSAMYFCASRRSGTRHNSPLHFGNGTRLTVT.